This T cell receptor beta chain stems from a study of shared clonotypes between healthy human individuals. At the level of the study: Per-donor plates numbered three CD4 naive, three CD4 memory, two CD8 naive and one CD8 memory.

Researchers divided each subset's genomic DNA evenly across several immunoSEQ plates. TCRdb's copy holds only in-frame clones and misses some; the assay was immunoSEQ multiplex PCR. The profile shows more than 900,000 clones, around 82% of them singletons. This clone was observed once. V was shortened by 2 bases and J by 1 base, with 10 bases between the two germline ends. The length of the CDR3 is 15 residues. Germline-derived CDR1 and CDR2 are KGHSH and LQKENI. Each of the donors was a healthy adult who was HIV-negative and had not had a recent acute infection or vaccination. It was into CD45RA+ naive and CD45RA-negative memory subsets that the CD4+ cells were split.

The TCR comes from a man between 18 and 29 years old in good health. Some clones in this sample may be carry-over from other donors' samples. The sequenced material came from memory CD4+ T cells from PBMCs. Subset defined: CD45RA-negative fraction. This chain connects TRBV18 to TRBJ2-3, with a possible D match to TRBD2 (6 bases). CDR3 loop: CASSPRVAGTDTQYF. CDR3 DNA sequence: TGTGCCAGCTCACCAAGGGTAGCGGGCACAGATACGCAGTATTTT.